The rows below give T cell receptor beta chains drawn from one sample of a study of graft-versus-host responses after intestinal transplantation. The method was immunoSEQ multiplex PCR; TCRdb's version includes in-frame clones alone and lacks a portion of them. The sample carries about 97,000 clones, 80% to 95% recorded once. Their target antigens are unknown. This sample comprised unstimulated CD8+ T cells sorted from spleen or lymph node cells, obtained before transplant. These receptors were obtained from a human donor who was the organ donor for an intestinal transplant. CDR3s include the opening cysteine and the closing phenylalanine or tryptophan. Fields, in order: V gene, D gene, J gene, CDR3 protein. A D gene is named only where the DNA matches it firmly.

v_gene: TRBV7-9; d_gene: -; j_gene: TRBJ1-4; CDR3aa: CASSLGEGEKSEKLFF
v_gene: TRBV7-9; d_gene: TRBD2; j_gene: TRBJ2-3; CDR3aa: CASSLRRRAGGTDTQYF
v_gene: TRBV27; d_gene: TRBD1; j_gene: TRBJ2-1; CDR3aa: CASSPFRQGAYNEQFF
v_gene: TRBV28; d_gene: -; j_gene: TRBJ2-7; CDR3aa: CASSGAYEQYF
v_gene: TRBV19; d_gene: -; j_gene: TRBJ1-2; CDR3aa: CASSITGFYGYTF
v_gene: TRBV5-1; d_gene: TRBD1; j_gene: TRBJ2-6; CDR3aa: CARRLPLDRGLWGANVLTF
v_gene: TRBV4-1; d_gene: -; j_gene: TRBJ1-2; CDR3aa: CASSQVLEVLGYTF
v_gene: TRBV29-1; d_gene: TRBD1; j_gene: TRBJ2-1; CDR3aa: CSVEPGQGNEQFF
v_gene: TRBV12-5; d_gene: -; j_gene: TRBJ1-1; CDR3aa: CASGLLPWSEAFF
v_gene: TRBV14; d_gene: -; j_gene: TRBJ2-4; CDR3aa: CASSHPNKNIQYF
v_gene: TRBV7-6; d_gene: -; j_gene: TRBJ1-3; CDR3aa: CASSPGVSGNTIYF
v_gene: TRBV27; d_gene: -; j_gene: TRBJ2-7; CDR3aa: CASSQGHGYEQYF
v_gene: TRBV4-1; d_gene: -; j_gene: TRBJ2-4; CDR3aa: CASSPPGTPGDIQYF
v_gene: TRBV9; d_gene: -; j_gene: TRBJ1-2; CDR3aa: CASSVVSGIGDYGYTF
v_gene: TRBV15; d_gene: -; j_gene: TRBJ2-7; CDR3aa: CATSGRTFREQYF
v_gene: TRBV27; d_gene: TRBD2; j_gene: TRBJ2-1; CDR3aa: CASSTSPAGVGNEQFF
v_gene: TRBV27; d_gene: TRBD2; j_gene: TRBJ2-5; CDR3aa: CASSLRLAGRQETQYF
v_gene: TRBV5-6; d_gene: -; j_gene: TRBJ2-7; CDR3aa: CASSLRVGEQYF
v_gene: TRBV7-3; d_gene: -; j_gene: TRBJ2-4; CDR3aa: CASSLRSIRRANIQYF
v_gene: TRBV5-4; d_gene: TRBD2; j_gene: TRBJ2-3; CDR3aa: CASSHKTSGVTDTQYF